The 20 T cell receptor beta chains listed next were all sequenced from one sample in a study of T cells in Graves' hyperthyroidism and ophthalmopathy. The source material, RNA transcripts, was used to amplify TCR beta CDR3 regions. During a first-round RT-PCR of the TCR CDR3, the HTBI primer set was used. TCRdb independently ran MiXCR on the multiplex PCR reads; one entry per CDR3 protein. This sample has around 400,000 distinct CDR3 sequences, with under 15% found just once. The material sequenced was blood. These receptor sequences come from a woman aged 18-35 years with Graves' hyperthyroidism.

The sample holds a few counts of this clonotype. V usage is TRBV10-2 and J usage is TRBJ2-2; the D is unclear. Germline CDR1 WSHSY, CDR2 SAAADI. The germline V and J ends were trimmed by 6 bases and 3 bases, with 14 bases remaining between them. The CDR3 sequence is 15 residues long. The CDR3 spells CASRDGPFYTGELFF. In nucleotides, the CDR3 is TGCGCCAGCAGGGACGGACCCTTCTACACCGGGGAGCTGTTTTTT.

Ten or more counts support this clonotype. Compared with germline, one end of the junction differs, possibly owing to a read error. The chain employs TRBV7-2 and TRBJ2-1, with D possibly TRBD2 on 6 matching bases. Germline CDR1 SGHTA, CDR2 FQGNSA. The CDR3 consists of 16 residues. The CDR3: CASSFSGTSSCNEQFF. CDR3 nucleotide sequence: TGTGCCAGCAGCTTTTCGGGGACTTCGTCCTGCAATGAGCAGTTCTTC. The whole variable domain, remainder taken from reference TRBV7-2 and TRBJ2-1, is GAGVSQSPSNKVTEKGKDVELRCDPISGHTALYWYRQSLGQGLEFLIYFQGNSAPDKSGLPSDRFSAERTGGSVSTLTIQRTQQEDSAVYLCASSFSGTSSCNEQFFGPGTRLTVL.

This clonotype was seen at least ten times. This CDR3 reads CASTATGASNSPLHF. CDR3 DNA sequence: TGTGCCAGCACCGCGACAGGGGCAAGTAATTCACCCCTCCACTTT. The chain combines TRBV12-3 or TRBV12-4 with TRBJ1-6; 8 positions agree with TRBD1. V trimming: 7 bases; J trimming: 6 bases; junction bases outside the gene matches: 8. The CDR3 totals 15 residues.

This clonotype was recorded at least ten times. This chain connects TRBV10-3 to TRBJ2-1; no firm D call. This CDR3 has 12 residues. Trimming pared 0 bases from V and 9 bases from J, leaving 6 bases between. Looked up from germline, CDR1 is ENHRY and CDR2 is SYGVKD. The CDR3, as DNA: TGTGCCATCAGTGAGTCTATCTCTGAGCAGTTCTTC. This translates into CAISESISEQFF.

This clonotype was seen many times. This rearrangement joins TRBV28 to TRBJ2-1; either TRBD1 or TRBD2 may supply D (5 bases each). The germline CDR1 and CDR2 sequences are MDHEN and SYDVKM. The CDR3 contains 17 residues. Trimming took off 5 bases at V and 0 bases at J, with 17 bases between the two ends. The CDR3 spells CASSPLGTVPSYNEQFF. In nucleotides, the CDR3 is TGTGCCAGCAGTCCCCTTGGGACGGTCCCCTCCTACAATGAGCAGTTCTTC.

The genes are TRBV28 and TRBJ2-2; D may correspond to TRBD1 or TRBD2 (6 bases each). Germline-derived CDR1 and CDR2 are MDHEN and SYDVKM. The CDR3 totals 15 residues. V gave up 8 bases and J gave up 6 bases, with 19 bases separating them. The CDR3 reads CASHPTGANAGELFF. In nucleotides, the CDR3 is TGTGCCAGCCACCCGACGGGGGCAAACGCCGGGGAGCTGTTTTTT.

V gene TRBV20-1 combines with J gene TRBJ1-2, with a possible D match to TRBD1 (5 bases). The CDR3 covers 15 residues. The V and J ends lost 6 bases and 5 bases respectively, with 22 bases between them. Germline CDR1 DFQATT, CDR2 SNEGSKA (reference sequence). For the CDR3, the DNA is TGCAGTGCCGAGGCCTCAGGAGGGGCGCCGTATGGCTACACCTTC. Protein product: CSAEASGGAPYGYTF.

This clonotype was seen repeatedly, ten times or more. The chain is built from TRBV5-1 and TRBJ1-2; TRBD1 matches 7 bases. There are 14 residues in the CDR3. CDR1 and CDR2 (germline): SGHRS, YFSETQ. V shed 5 bases and J 5 bases; nucleotides not matched to a gene: 9. CDR3 nucleotide sequence: TGCGCCAGCAGTACACCAGACAGGGAGTATGGCTACACCTTC. Protein sequence: CASSTPDREYGYTF.

At least ten counts were recorded for this clonotype. The V gene is TRBV28, the J gene TRBJ1-2; tentatively, D is TRBD1 (6 bases). The CDR3 spans 17 residues. Between the trimmed V and J ends, which lost 6 bases and 3 bases, there was a span of 23 bases. Germline V lookup: CDR1 MDHEN, CDR2 SYDVKM. CDR3 nucleotide sequence: TGTGCCAGCAGGGGCCGCGGGGGGGGCGCGGTAGACTATGGCTACACCTTC. Amino acids: CASRGRGGGAVDYGYTF.

This clonotype showed up just once. V is TRBV19 and J is TRBJ2-5; 10 bases are a match to TRBD1. Germline lookup yields CDR1 LNHDA and CDR2 SQIVND (reference sequence). Trimming cost V 5 bases and J 10 bases; bases outside gene matches: 10. This CDR3 contains 14 residues. The CDR3 here is CASSLGQGGKIQYF. CDR3 nucleotide sequence: TGTGCCAGTAGTCTCGGACAGGGGGGGAAGATCCAGTACTTC.

This clonotype was counted only a few times. Possible read error: a much larger clone is one base away. V usage is TRBV6-2 or TRBV6-3 and J usage is TRBJ2-7; D is uncertain. There are 13 residues in the CDR3. In germline, CDR1 is MNHEY, CDR2 SVGEGT. The V and J ends lost 2 bases and 2 bases respectively, with 7 bases between them. The CDR3 spells CASSYPRAYEQYF. The DNA of the CDR3 is TGTGCCAGCAGTTACCCCCGGGCCTACGAGCAGTACTTC.

This clonotype was seen once. The V gene is TRBV4-1, the J gene TRBJ1-2; TRBD1 is a possible D gene (5 bases). The germline CDR1 and CDR2 sequences are MGHRA and YSYEKL. The CDR3 sequence is 18 residues long. Trimming took 0 bases from V and 6 from J, leaving 23 bases between them. The CDR3 loop reads CASSQEGGFTGTADGYTF. The DNA for the CDR3 is TGCGCCAGCAGCCAAGAAGGTGGGTTTACAGGAACTGCTGATGGCTACACCTTC.

This clonotype was observed many times. The J gene is TRBJ1-5, the V gene TRBV20-1, with D possibly matching TRBD1 (5 bases). V was pared by 4 bases and J by 1 base, with 11 bases between. CDR3 length: 14 amino acids. Germline values: CDR1 DFQATT, CDR2 SNEGSKA (reference sequence). The CDR3 nucleotides read TGCAGTGCTAATCCGGGACGGAGCAATCAGCCCCAGCATTTT. Its protein is CSANPGRSNQPQHF.

V is TRBV6-1 and J is TRBJ2-5; 7 nucleotides agree with TRBD1. V shed 8 bases, J shed 3 bases, and the junction held 6 bases outside the gene matches. Germline-derived CDR1 and CDR2 are MNHNS and SASEGT. The CDR3 is 13 residues long. CDR3 in amino acids: CASSDRDEETQYF. The CDR3 coding sequence is TGTGCCAGCTCCGACAGGGACGAAGAGACCCAGTACTTC.

This clonotype has ten or more counts. The V call is TRBV9, the J call TRBJ1-1; D not certain. CDR1 is SGDLS, CDR2 YYNGEE, per germline. The CDR3 has 14 amino acids. V was cut by 0 bases and J by 6 bases, with 12 bases left in between. The CDR3 DNA follows: TGTGCCAGCAGCGTAGCTGGTGGAACCCCTGAAGCTTTCTTT. Encoded protein: CASSVAGGTPEAFF.

This clonotype was seen ten or more times. This chain uses TRBV20-1 with TRBJ1-5; no clear D. CDR1 is DFQATT, CDR2 SNEGSKA, per germline (reference sequence). V lost 7 bases, J lost 0 bases, and 13 bases lay in between. This CDR3 is 14 amino acids long. For the CDR3, the DNA is TGCAGTGTACCTCCGGGGAATAGCAATCAGCCCCAGCATTTT. It yields the protein CSVPPGNSNQPQHF.

Note on this clonotype: This sequence may be a read error, since a much larger clone differs from it by one base. The chain is built from TRBV6-9 and TRBJ2-7; D is unresolved. The CDR3 length is 16 residues. Germline CDR1 is MNHGY and CDR2 is SVAAGI. The CDR3 DNA follows: TGTGCCAGCGGTTACCGGCTGGGCAATAACCCCTACGAGCAGTACTTC. Translating gives CASGYRLGNNPYEQYF.

This clonotype was detected ten times or more. The CDR3 sequence: CASSARAGGPLGYTF. The CDR3 DNA follows: TGTGCCAGCAGCGCGCGGGCAGGAGGGCCCCTTGGCTACACCTTC. This chain links TRBV3-1 with TRBJ1-2; no firm D call. The length of the CDR3 is 15 residues. The V and J ends lost 5 bases and 7 bases respectively, with 20 bases between them. CDR1 and CDR2 (germline): LGHDT, YNNKEL (reference sequence).

This clonotype was recorded at least ten times. CDR3: CASSLSSRSYAGASTDTQYF. CDR3 in DNA: TGTGCCAGCAGTTTATCCTCTAGGTCGTACGCGGGGGCTAGCACAGATACGCAGTATTTT. This chain connects TRBV28 to TRBJ2-3; a weak D match, TRBD2 (7 bases). The V gene lost 1 base and the J gene lost 0 bases, with 23 bases spanning the gap. CDR1 is MDHEN and CDR2 is SYDVKM in the germline V gene. The CDR3 totals 20 residues. Supplemented by reference TRBV28 and TRBJ2-3, the full variable domain reads DVKVTQSSRYLVKRTGEKVFLECVQDMDHENMFWYRQDPGLGLRLIYFSYDVKMKEKGDIPEGYSVSREKKERFSLILESASTNQTSMYLCASSLSSRSYAGASTDTQYFGPGTRLTVL.

This clonotype was counted ten times or more. The chain couples TRBV29-1 to TRBJ2-7; D remains unclear. This CDR3 spans 13 amino acids. V gave up 5 bases and J gave up 1 base, with 12 bases separating them. CDR1 SQVTM and CDR2 ANQGSEA come from the germline V gene. The CDR3 DNA follows: TGCAGCGTTTATAGGGAAGGGTCCTACGAGCAGTACTTC. It is translated as CSVYREGSYEQYF.